A selection of T cell receptor beta chains follows, all from one sample in a study of low-dose radiotherapy and immunotherapy resistance in tumors. Via MiXCR, TCRdb re-called the reads, giving one row per CDR3 protein. The sample has around 57,000 distinct CDR3 sequences, approximately 31% seen once. This specimen consisted of PBMCs, obtained after low-dose radiotherapy plus immunotherapy. Receptors originate from a male donor with rectosigmoid adenocarcinoma. Each CDR3 is given with its conserved first and last residue. D genes are given only for firm matches. Expanded clones get a size class; other rows say once, few or many, or leave the size out.

D: NA; length: 14; V: TRBV6-2/TRBV6-3; size: many; J: TRBJ2-3; DNA: TGTGCCAGCAGCTGGATCGGGCGGGTGGATACGCAGTATTTT; CDR3: CASSWIGRVDTQYF
D: TRBD2; length: 16; V: TRBV5-6; size: few; J: TRBJ2-7; DNA: TGTGCCAGCAGCTTGCGCGGACCGGGACTAGCCCACGAGCAGTACTTC; CDR3: CASSLRGPGLAHEQYF
D: TRBD1; length: 15; V: TRBV7-2; size: many; J: TRBJ1-1; DNA: TGTGCCAGCAGCCCCGGACAGGGAATGAACACTGAAGCTTTCTTT; CDR3: CASSPGQGMNTEAFF
D: NA; length: 15; V: TRBV27; size: many; J: TRBJ2-7; DNA: TGTGCCAGCAGCTCGCTTAATCCCGGGAGCGACGAGCAGTACTTC; CDR3: CASSSLNPGSDEQYF
D: NA; length: 15; V: TRBV27; size: many; J: TRBJ1-6; DNA: TGTGCCAGCAGTTACTCCGGACCCAGGGATTCACCCCTCCACTTT; CDR3: CASSYSGPRDSPLHF
D: TRBD1; length: 16; V: TRBV20-1; size: many; J: TRBJ1-5; DNA: TGCAGTGCTAGAGCGCCGAGACAGGGCGAAAATCAGCCCCAGCATTTT; CDR3: CSARAPRQGENQPQHF
D: NA; length: 14; V: TRBV5-5; size: many; J: TRBJ1-1; DNA: TGTGCCAGCAGCTTGTCGCAGGGGAACACTGAAGCTTTCTTT; CDR3: CASSLSQGNTEAFF
D: NA; length: 15; V: TRBV12-3/TRBV12-4; size: many; J: TRBJ2-2; DNA: TGTGCCAGCAGGGCCTGGAGGTCTGGCACCGGGGAGCTGTTTTTT; CDR3: CASRAWRSGTGELFF
D: NA; length: 14; V: TRBV9; size: NA; J: TRBJ2-1; DNA: TGTGCCAGCAGCGTGGACCACGGGTACAATGAGCAGTTCTTC; CDR3: CASSVDHGYNEQFF
D: NA; length: 14; V: TRBV29-1; size: many; J: TRBJ2-3; DNA: TGCAGCGTTGACGGGCCGAAAGCCACAGATACGCAGTATTTT; CDR3: CSVDGPKATDTQYF
D: NA; length: 16; V: TRBV5-1; size: many; J: TRBJ2-5; DNA: TGCGCCAGCAGCTTGGTGGTTAGGGCCCCTCAAGTGACCCAGTACTTC; CDR3: CASSLVVRAPQVTQYF
D: NA; length: 13; V: TRBV7-2; size: many; J: TRBJ1-5; DNA: TGTGCCAGCAGCTTCACAGACAATCAGCCCCAGCATTTT; CDR3: CASSFTDNQPQHF
D: TRBD1; length: 16; V: TRBV24-1; size: many; J: TRBJ1-5; DNA: TGTGCCACCAGTGAGTTGGACAGGGGTAGCAATCAGCCCCAGCATTTT; CDR3: CATSELDRGSNQPQHF
D: TRBD2; length: 14; V: TRBV11-3; size: many; J: TRBJ2-7; DNA: TGTGCCACCCTACTAGCGGGTAGCTCCTACGAGCAGTACTTC; CDR3: CATLLAGSSYEQYF
D: NA; length: 15; V: TRBV28; size: few; J: TRBJ1-1; DNA: TGTGCCAGCAGTGCCCTTACGGGGTTGAACACTGAAGCTTTCTTT; CDR3: CASSALTGLNTEAFF
D: NA; length: 16; V: TRBV7-9; size: many; J: TRBJ2-3; DNA: TGTGCCAGCAGCGCATATTGGGACACTAGCACAGATACGCAGTATTTT; CDR3: CASSAYWDTSTDTQYF
D: NA; length: 14; V: TRBV27; size: many; J: TRBJ2-7; DNA: TGTGCCAGCAGTCCCCGCAGGGTGGCCTACGAGCAGTACTTC; CDR3: CASSPRRVAYEQYF